The rows below give T cell receptor beta chains drawn from one sample of a study of blood T cell repertoires in COVID-19. Some clones are missing from TCRdb's copy, which holds only in-frame ones; the method was immunoSEQ multiplex PCR. There are roughly 430,000 clones in the sample; over 75% occur only once, and around 2% lies in the top ten. The sample was PBMCs or T cells enriched from blood (not recorded which). All receptors derive from a woman aged 40 to 50 with acute COVID-19. Each CDR3 is given with its conserved first and last residue.

V | CDR3
TRBV7-9 | CASSLAYGQADGYTF
TRBV19 | CASSVQGDQPQHF
TRBV15 | CATSSMSVGTDTQYF
TRBV2 | CATKQTGDNTDTQYF
TRBV21-1 | CASSKGQRGQGHGYTF
TRBV20-1 | CSAGDGGTDTQYF
TRBV7-9 | CASSLATSGEKLFF
TRBV27 | CASSSTGNTEAFF
TRBV4-1 | CASSQEWGGTEAFF
TRBV7-6 | CASSLEEGLIGRATNEKLFF
TRBV12-3/TRBV12-4 | CASSLRANTEAFF
TRBV27 | CASSFTGVGEAFF
TRBV3-1/TRBV3-2 | CASSQTLGRGEETQYF
TRBV27 | CASSFHPLNYGYTF
TRBV5-6 | CASSQGVASGGADTQYF
TRBV15 | CATSSSGGAAETQYF
TRBV7-9 | CASSLDGRENQPQHF
TRBV5-1 | CASSLVVGGAYEQYF
TRBV14 | CASSQGGTDYYGYTF
TRBV12-3/TRBV12-4 | CATQGNHHQPQHF
TRBV6-1 | CASSEETTGPRYTF
TRBV5-1 | CASSLVQGKNTEAFF
TRBV7-9 | CASSWDSDNQPQHF
TRBV18 | CASSPGQGAYEQYF
TRBV14 | CASSQDRPSEAFF
TRBV30 | CAWTGQGSREQYF
TRBV15 | CATSRETGQGVLGYTF
TRBV7-2 | CASSLMRNLQETQYF
TRBV5-1 | CASSLGGTTYEQYF
TRBV19 | CASSNLAGAKETQYF